The 28 T cell receptor beta chains in this list originate from one sample, sequenced in a study of tumor-infiltrating lymphocytes in primary liver carcinoma (dated by TCRdb to about 2017). The run used an Illumina HiSeq 2500. A constant-region primer and ProtoScript II reverse transcriptase were used to reverse-transcribe TCRbeta-specific cDNA from about 500 ng total RNA. TCRbeta libraries were built with three nested multiplex PCR rounds, a slightly modified ARM-PCR procedure. Each of the first two PCR rounds ran for about 9 cycles and used multiplex TRBV1-TRBV30 forward primers together with a Cbeta reverse primer. Using fastp trimming at Q25 and MiXCR clonotype assembly, TCRdb reanalyzed the public sequencing data and kept in-frame beta chains. Entries are consolidated by CDR3 protein sequence, retaining the most common genes and DNA. This sample is represented by fewer than 400,000 distinct CDR3 sequences; approximately 54% of them were singletons. The ten largest clones capture approximately 15% of the sample.

Blood RNA was extracted from unsorted whole blood using TRIzol reagent, and germline DNA was obtained with the DNeasy Blood & Tissue kit. The specimen sequenced was peripheral blood. The receptors were gathered from a woman aged 25 to 39 with primary liver carcinoma and hepatitis B virus infection.

The rearrangement joins TRBV4-1 to TRBJ2-7, with D perhaps TRBD2 (5 bases). The V and J ends lost 0 bases and 3 bases respectively, with 12 bases between them. Germline lookup yields CDR1 MGHRA and CDR2 YSYEKL. The CDR3 runs to 15 residues. The CDR3 is CASSQDVDEGYEQYF. In DNA, the CDR3 is TGCGCCAGCAGCCAAGACGTGGACGAGGGCTACGAGCAGTACTTC.

This clonotype was recorded a few times. The rearrangement uses TRBV7-9 and TRBJ2-5, with 12 bases lining up with TRBD1. V gave up 1 base and J gave up 4 bases; unmatched junction bases: 4. The CDR3 spans 16 residues. Germline values: CDR1 SEHNR, CDR2 FQNEAQ (reference sequence). This CDR3 is CASSLGDRGRVETQYF. The CDR3 region has the DNA TGTGCCAGCAGCTTAGGGGACAGGGGGCGCGTAGAGACCCAGTACTTC.

Note on this clonotype: This may arise from a read error, as a much more abundant clone is one base away. The chain links TRBV7-8 to TRBJ2-7, with D perhaps being TRBD1 or TRBD2 (5 bases each). V gave up 6 bases and J gave up 4 bases, with 16 bases separating them. Germline V gene sequence: CDR1 SGHVS, CDR2 FQNEAQ. This CDR3 region has 14 residues. CDR3 nucleotides: TGTGCCAGCAGAGTAAGGGACGCCCCGTACGAGCAGTACTTC. Translation gives CASRVRDAPYEQYF.

This clonotype was counted at least ten times. The CDR3 DNA is TGTGCCAGCAGCAAAGCCTCTAGCGGGTCGAGCTCCTACAATGAGCAGTTCTTC. Translated: CASSKASSGSSSYNEQFF. This chain connects TRBV12-3 or TRBV12-4 to TRBJ2-1, with 8 bases fitting TRBD2. The V and J ends lost 6 bases and 0 bases, in that order; junction bases with no gene match: 13. CDR3 length: 18 amino acids.

The genes are TRBV12-3 or TRBV12-4 and TRBJ1-1; the D gene is possibly TRBD1 (5 bases). Trimming pared 3 bases from V and 0 bases from J, leaving 8 bases between. This CDR3 comprises 14 residues. The CDR3 spells CASSFLGVNTEAFF. CDR3 nucleotide sequence: TGTGCCAGCAGTTTCCTGGGGGTGAACACTGAAGCTTTCTTT.

V is TRBV2 and J is TRBJ2-3; possible D gene TRBD2, 6 bases. This CDR3 is built from 15 residues. V gave up 5 bases and J gave up 4 bases, with 16 bases separating them. Germline V lookup: CDR1 SNHLY, CDR2 FYNNEI. CDR3 sequence: CASSFEAGVSDTQYF. CDR3 sequence (DNA): TGTGCCAGCAGTTTCGAAGCGGGTGTGTCAGATACGCAGTATTTT.

Only a few counts were recorded for this clonotype. The V call is TRBV29-1, the J call TRBJ2-7, with TRBD1 matching over 7 bases. V gave up 1 base and J gave up 1 base; unmatched junction bases: 1. In germline, CDR1 is SQVTM, CDR2 ANQGSEA. The CDR3 loop spans 13 amino acids. The CDR3 region is CSVEAGGSYEQYF. CDR3 nucleotides: TGCAGCGTTGAAGCAGGGGGTTCCTACGAGCAGTACTTC.

As regards this clonotype: A clone one base away is much larger, so this may be a read error. As the CDR3 is not closed by the conserved phenylalanine or tryptophan, this likely results from a read error. The chain uses TRBV4-3 and TRBJ2-1; TRBD2 agrees at 8 bases. J was trimmed by 9 bases and V by 0 bases; bases with no gene match: 16. Germline V gene sequence: CDR1 LGHNA, CDR2 YSLEER. This CDR3 is 18 amino acids long. Written as DNA, the CDR3 is TGCGCCAGCAGCCAAGATCGGAGACCCCGTTTAGCGGGATCTGAGCAGTTCCTC. This gives the protein CASSQDRRPRLAGSEQFL.

The chain carries TRBV4-3 and TRBJ2-2; possibly TRBD2 for D (5 bases). The CDR3 extends over 14 amino acids. Germline loops: CDR1 LGHNA, CDR2 YSLEER. The germline V and J ends were trimmed by 6 bases and 5 bases, with 13 bases remaining between them. CDR3 bases: TGCGCCAGCAGGCACGGGATTAGTACCGGGGAGCTGTTTTTT. Encoded protein: CASRHGISTGELFF.

Of note for this clonotype: A much larger clone is a single base away; this may be a read error. This chain links TRBV4-1 with TRBJ2-3; 7 bases fit TRBD2. Germline CDR1 is MGHRA and CDR2 is YSYEKL. There are 14 residues in the CDR3. CDR3 bases: TGCGCCGGCAGCGCCCCCGGGAGGCGAGATACGCAGTATTTT. It encodes CAGSAPGRRDTQYF.

As for this clonotype: It is likely a read error, because the conserved phenylalanine at the end of the CDR3 is missing. J is TRBJ1-1 and V is TRBV12-3 or TRBV12-4; D is ambiguous. The CDR3 loop spans 14 amino acids. The CDR3 is CASSFLRENTDAFL. In DNA, the CDR3 is TGTGCCAGCAGTTTCCTCAGAGAGAACACTGATGCTTTCCTT.

As for this clonotype: The junction shows a germline mismatch at one end, possibly a read error. This sequence joins TRBV6-1 and TRBJ1-5; D uncertain. This CDR3 is 13 amino acids long. The germline V gene has CDR1 MNHNS and CDR2 SASEGT. The CDR3 DNA follows: TGTGCCAGCAGTGCTAGTACTTTTCAGCCCCATCATTTT. It yields the protein CASSASTFQPHHF.

In regard to this clonotype: The junction shows a germline mismatch at one end, possibly a read error. The chain couples TRBV12-3 or TRBV12-4 to TRBJ2-1; 7 nucleotides align to TRBD2. The CDR3 contains 15 residues. The DNA for the CDR3 is TGTGCCAGCAGTTATCTAGCGGACACCTACAATGAGCACTTCTTC. Its translation: CASSYLADTYNEHFF.

Points on this clonotype: A read error may produce the germline difference seen at one junction end. The rearrangement uses TRBV5-6 and TRBJ2-1; a possible D gene is TRBD2 (5 bases). This CDR3 is built from 14 residues. Germline CDR1 and CDR2: SGHDT and YYEEEE. The CDR3 DNA is TGTGCCGGCAGCTTGGGGTCTAGCTTCAGTGAGCAGTTCTTC. Its translation: CAGSLGSSFSEQFF.

About this clonotype itself: A much larger clonotype is one base distant, so this may be a read error. V gene TRBV29-1 combines with J gene TRBJ2-3; D remains ambiguous. CDR1 is SQVTM and CDR2 is ANQGSEA in the germline V gene. The germline V and J ends were trimmed by 7 bases and 4 bases, with 12 bases remaining between them. The CDR3 totals 12 residues. In DNA, the CDR3 is TGCAGCGAATCCTGGAACTCAGATACGCAGTATTTT. Its translation is CSESWNSDTQYF.

V gene TRBV11-2 combines with J gene TRBJ2-5, with 8 positions matching TRBD2. CDR1 is SGHAT and CDR2 is FQNNGV in the germline V gene. The CDR3 sequence is 15 residues long. V was clipped by 9 bases and J by 3 bases; unmatched bases: 12. Here the CDR3 DNA reads TGTGCCAGTAGCCCTCGACTAGCGAACAAAGAGACCCAGTACTTC. Translation: CASSPRLANKETQYF.

This chain connects TRBV7-8 to TRBJ2-2, with 8 bases matching TRBD2. V gave up 7 bases and J gave up 5 bases; unmatched junction bases: 15. The CDR3 loop spans 17 amino acids. CDR1 SGHVS and CDR2 FQNEAQ come from the germline V gene. The CDR3: CASTPNLREGRTGELFF. CDR3 bases: TGTGCCAGCACCCCGAATCTCCGGGAGGGCAGAACCGGGGAGCTGTTTTTT. Full variable domain (outside the CDR3, taken from reference TRBV7-8 and TRBJ2-2): GAGVSQSPRYKVAKRGQDVALRCDPISGHVSLFWYQQALGQGPEFLTYFQNEAQLDKSGLPSDRFFAERPEGSVSTLKIQRTQQEDSAVYLCASTPNLREGRTGELFFGEGSRLTVL.

The V gene is TRBV28, the J gene TRBJ1-3, with D uncertain. The CDR3 loop spans 14 amino acids. The V and J ends lost 7 bases and 0 bases respectively, with 10 bases between them. CDR1 is MDHEN, CDR2 SYDVKM, per germline. Here the CDR3 reads CASKSRHSGNTIYF. The CDR3 nucleotides are TGTGCCAGCAAGAGCCGACACTCTGGAAACACCATATATTTT.

As to this clonotype: One junction end disagrees with the germline gene, perhaps due to a read error. The rearrangement uses TRBV10-2 and TRBJ2-3; D call uncertain. The CDR3 is 14 residues long. Per the germline V gene, CDR1 is WSHSY and CDR2 is SAAADI. The DNA of the CDR3 is TGCGCCAGCAGTGAGTCGGGCGGAACAGATATGCAGTATTTT. This gives the protein CASSESGGTDMQYF.

Points on this clonotype: At one end the junction does not follow the germline gene, possibly because of a read error. The genes are TRBV28 and TRBJ2-2; D gene unclear. CDR3 length equals 15 residues. Germline CDR1 MDHEN, CDR2 SYDVKM. CDR3 nucleotides: TGTGCCAGTAGTTCGTCCCCGGGTCTGTTGGAGGAGCTGTTTTTT. Amino acid sequence: CASSSSPGLLEELFF.

The rearrangement joins TRBV30 to TRBJ1-4, with a possible D match to TRBD1 (5 bases). Germline V gene sequence: CDR1 GTSNPN, CDR2 SVGIG (reference sequence). The CDR3 extends over 12 amino acids. The DNA for the CDR3 is TGTGCTGCTGACAGATTAAATGAAAAACTGTTTTTT. Protein: CAADRLNEKLFF.

As regards this clonotype: No conserved phenylalanine or tryptophan ends this CDR3, so it is likely a read error. This rearrangement joins TRBV6-2 or TRBV6-3 to TRBJ2-7; D is undetermined. V was pared by 7 bases and J by 5 bases, with 15 bases between. CDR3 size: 13 residues. CDR1 MNHEY and CDR2 SVGEGT come from the germline V gene. The CDR3 here is CASNNYSPDEQYI. CDR3 bases: TGTGCCAGCAACAACTACTCCCCCGACGAGCAGTACATC.

Comment on this clonotype: This may come from a read error, since a much larger clone is one base off. The gene calls are TRBV6-2 or TRBV6-3 and TRBJ2-7; 8 nucleotides match TRBD2. Looked up from germline, CDR1 is MNHEY and CDR2 is SVGEGT. The CDR3 length is 17 residues. The CDR3 sequence: CAGSYAPAGVPLGEQYF. DNA of the CDR3: TGTGCCGGCAGTTACGCGCCAGCGGGAGTCCCCCTTGGGGAGCAGTACTTC.

The V and J genes are TRBV5-4 and TRBJ2-1, with 8 bases matching TRBD2. J lost 9 bases, V lost 4 bases, and 12 bases had no gene match. Looked up from germline, CDR1 is SGHNT and CDR2 is YYREEE (reference sequence). This CDR3 is 15 amino acids long. CDR3 sequence (DNA): TGTGCCAGCAGCGCCCCAGCGGGAGTAAAAAGTGAGCAGTTCTTC. Encoded protein: CASSAPAGVKSEQFF.

The V gene is TRBV14, the J gene TRBJ1-6; TRBD1 agrees at 9 bases. Germline V lookup: CDR1 SGHDN, CDR2 FVKESK. Trimming cost V 7 bases and J 11 bases; bases outside gene matches: 12. This CDR3 spans 15 amino acids. CDR3 coding DNA: TGTGCCAGCAATCAGGGACAGGGAGTCCGGACACCCCTCCACTTT. This gives the protein CASNQGQGVRTPLHF.

The chain has TRBV6-2 or TRBV6-3 and TRBJ2-7; no clear D gene. V shed 2 bases and J shed 3 bases, with 11 bases lying between them. The CDR3 totals 14 residues. Germline assignment: CDR1 MNHEY and CDR2 SVGEGT. CDR3 amino acids: CASSYMGNDYEQYF. The CDR3 region has the DNA TGTGCCAGCAGTTACATGGGGAACGACTACGAGCAGTACTTC.

The rearrangement links TRBV7-9 to TRBJ2-1, with D possibly being TRBD1 (5 bases). Trimming left V 5 bases short and J 8 bases short, with 16 bases between. The CDR3 sequence is 14 residues long. Germline V gives CDR1 SEHNR, CDR2 FQNEAQ (reference sequence). CDR3 sequence reads: CASSPPIRGDEQFF. The CDR3 DNA follows: TGTGCCAGCAGCCCACCAATTAGGGGCGATGAGCAGTTCTTC.

This clonotype was seen a few times. The chain employs TRBV14 and TRBJ2-7; D may be TRBD2 (5 bases). Deletions cut 3 bases from V and 2 bases from J, with 14 bases between. The CDR3 has 15 residues. Germline loops: CDR1 SGHDN, CDR2 FVKESK. CDR3 nucleotides: TGTGCCAGCAGCCAGGTACTAGTCCTCCCCTACGAGCAGTACTTC. Its protein product is CASSQVLVLPYEQYF.